A selection of T cell receptor beta chains follows, all from one sample in a study of blood T cell repertoires in COVID-19. Sequencing used immunoSEQ multiplex PCR; TCRdb keeps in-frame clones, though not all of them. The data hold some 160,000 clones, with roughly nine tenths observed a single time. Sequenced input: peripheral blood. The source of these receptors is a woman aged 60-70 years with active COVID-19. CDR3s include the opening cysteine and the closing phenylalanine or tryptophan. D genes are given only for firm matches. Clone size is given for some rows only: seen once, a few or many times, or a class if the clone is expanded.

>-|TRBD1|TRBV6-1
CASSQAGTGDGNQPQHF
>-|-|TRBV6-1
CASSEAPRPAEDQYF
>-|-|TRBV18
CASSPSSARGNQPQHF
>-|TRBD2|TRBV4-3
CASSQDMGLAELNEQFF
>-|TRBD1|TRBV5-1
CASSLEPIWTGGTEAFF
>-|-|TRBV7-9
CASSLGSAGAEAFF
>-|TRBD2|TRBV7-7
CASSWGLADEQFF
>few|TRBD2|TRBV5-1
CASSVAGSYEQYF
>-|-|TRBV5-8
CASSLDRADYTF
>-|-|TRBV5-4
CASSFKVSYTEAFF
>once|-|TRBV19
CASSMGQGWGQPQHF
>-|TRBD1|TRBV2
CASSGQGDYGYTF
>-|-|TRBV30
CAWSNGGTDTQYF
>-|-|TRBV18
CASSPRGSETQYF
>-|-|TRBV4-3
CASSLSGYRETQYF
>-|-|TRBV19
CASSRGRGSRTQYF
>-|TRBD1|TRBV3-1/TRBV3-2
CASSQGPRGTGLNEQFF
>-|-|TRBV2
CASRAPPYEQYF
>-|-|TRBV4-3
CASSTRGRDGFTEAFF
>-|-|TRBV5-1
CASSLAGAGETEAFF
>-|-|TRBV30
CAWKPGGTVGEKLFF
>-|TRBD1|TRBV30
CAWGQGGNQPQHF
>-|-|TRBV28
CASRQSPGLDTQYF
>-|-|TRBV28
CASSARQHYEQYF
>-|TRBD2|TRBV28
CASSLGTSGRYEQYF
>-|TRBD2|TRBV7-9
CASSLAPGGKTGELFF
>-|TRBD2|TRBV3-1/TRBV3-2
CASSQGLAGVGVQYF
>-|TRBD2|TRBV6-2/TRBV6-3
CASSYPLAGVNTGELFF
>-|-|TRBV3-1/TRBV3-2
CASSQAPGRAYEQYF
>-|-|TRBV7-9
CASSLRRLTNYGYTF
>-|-|TRBV19
CASSALGGANTEAFF
>-|TRBD1|TRBV30
CAWSGGTGGSYEQYF
>-|TRBD2|TRBV19
CASSTGTSGSGLDNEQFF
>-|TRBD1|TRBV10-1
CASSADRAGGYTF
>-|TRBD2|TRBV7-2
CASSPRRGTSGRDEQFF
>-|-|TRBV6-2/TRBV6-3
CASSSWRLSNQPQHF
>-|-|TRBV28
CASSLGRNLEVYEQYF
>-|TRBD2|TRBV6-5
CASGRTSGRNIEQFF
>-|TRBD2|TRBV11-3
CASSSLAGGGDTQYF
>-|TRBD1|TRBV3-1/TRBV3-2
CASSQDGTGGTIYF
>few|TRBD1|TRBV9
CASSVRTGGYNEQFF
>-|-|TRBV19
CASALTSVETQYF
>-|-|TRBV7-7
CASSLAGAQETQYF
>few|TRBD1|TRBV30
CAWMDRRGNTIYF
>few|-|TRBV3-1/TRBV3-2
CASSLRQGTSGYGYTF
>-|-|TRBV24-1
CATSGTDNYGYTF
>-|-|TRBV27
CASSLGLSTDTQYF
>-|-|TRBV2
CASSDGQGNTEAFF
>-|TRBD1|TRBV6-5
CASSYPDRVTDEQYF
>-|TRBD2|TRBV5-1
CASSSASGTNTGELFF
>once|-|TRBV6-6
CASSYSGYGGYEQYF
>-|TRBD1|TRBV15
CATSRDPTGAREQYF
>-|TRBD2|TRBV19
CASSESGRAIMASYNEQFF
>-|-|TRBV9
CASSEHPNQPQHF
>-|-|TRBV9
CASSVGGETTQYF
>once|-|TRBV28
CASRLNPGTYNEQFF
>-|-|TRBV7-9
CASSLGAGHEAFF